What follows are 2 T cell receptor beta chains derived from one specimen sequenced in a study of shared clonotypes between healthy human individuals. Assay used: immunoSEQ multiplex PCR; TCRdb lists only in-frame clones, some missing. The sample consists of hundreds of thousands of clones, about 96% of them appearing once. Naive CD8 cells lacked CD45RO and underwent positive selection for CCR7, leaving out terminally differentiated effector memory CD45RA+ cells. Sequences were obtained from naive CD8+ T cells sorted from blood. Source of these receptors: a woman aged 25 to 39 in good health.

The chain carries TRBV28 and TRBJ2-7; D possibly matches TRBD1 or TRBD2 (6 bases each). V was pared by 6 bases and J by 5 bases, with 14 bases between. Looked up from germline, CDR1 is MDHEN and CDR2 is SYDVKM. This CDR3 contains 13 residues. The DNA of the CDR3 is TGTGCCAGCAGGGTGAACGGGGGCCACGAGCAGTACTTC. This sequence encodes CASRVNGGHEQYF.

This sequence joins TRBV7-8 and TRBJ2-5; D remains unclear. The CDR3 totals 14 residues. Germline V gene lookup returns CDR1 SGHVS and CDR2 FQNEAQ. V lost 3 bases to trimming and J lost 5 bases, with 13 bases between them. This CDR3 reads CASSFVERWETQYF. The CDR3 DNA follows: TGTGCCAGCAGCTTTGTGGAGAGATGGGAGACCCAGTACTTC.